The 14 T cell receptor beta chains given below trace back to one sample, sequenced in a study of CD8+CD57+ T cells in acquired aplastic anemia. Genomic DNA constituted the template upon which TCR beta VDJ and CDR3 profiling was performed. Each CDR3 protein gets one entry after TCRdb re-called the reads with MiXCR. This repertoire shows 250,000 to 350,000 distinct CDR3 sequences, roughly 53% found once; its top ten account for roughly 1.3%. For sequencing, patients were chosen who had shown expansion of CD8+CD57+ cells by flow cytometry. The sequencing sample was made of sorted CD4+, CD8+, or CD8+CD57+ T cells (not recorded which) from PBMCs. The receptors here all came from a human donor with aplastic anemia.

The V and J genes are TRBV20-1 and TRBJ1-2; possible D gene TRBD1, 6 bases. CDR1 is DFQATT and CDR2 is SNEGSKA in the germline V gene (reference sequence). V was cut by 6 bases and J by 7 bases, with 21 bases left in between. The CDR3 consists of 14 residues. The CDR3 sequence is CSAIETQGDSGYTF. CDR3 bases: TGCAGTGCAATCGAAACACAGGGTGATAGTGGCTACACCTTC.

A word on this clonotype: A much larger clone differs by one base, so this may be a read error. The V call is TRBV11-1, the J call TRBJ2-3, with 8 nucleotides matching TRBD2. CDR1 and CDR2 (germline): SGHAT, FQDESV (reference sequence). V lost 11 bases and J lost 2; bases outside the gene matches: 12. The CDR3 consists of 15 residues. In DNA form, the CDR3 reads TGTGCCGGCAACCGACCGGGAGGGGTCACAGATACGCAGTATTTT. It translates to CAGNRPGGVTDTQYF.

The chain joins TRBV7-2 to TRBJ2-7; D is possibly TRBD2 (5 bases). CDR3 length: 14 residues. The germline CDR1 and CDR2 sequences are SGHTA and FQGNSA. V lost 3 bases and J 3 bases, leaving 12 bases between the germline ends. The CDR3 DNA reads TGTGCCAGCAGCTTTGCCCGGGGATTCTACGAGCAGTACTTC. Protein: CASSFARGFYEQYF. Looking up the rest from reference TRBV7-2 and TRBJ2-7 gives the full variable domain: GAGVSQSPSNKVTEKGKDVELRCDPISGHTALYWYRQSLGQGLEFLIYFQGNSAPDKSGLPSDRFSAERTGGSVSTLTIQRTQQEDSAVYLCASSFARGFYEQYFGPGTRLTVT.

This clonotype was counted a single time. A read error may account for a junction end that differs from germline. The chain has TRBV19 and TRBJ1-6; weak D call: TRBD1 (6 bases). Germline V CDR1 and CDR2: LNHDA, SQIVND (reference sequence). The CDR3 runs 15 residues. CDR3 residues: CASSIRGHQPSLLHF. The DNA of the CDR3 is TGTGCCAGTAGTATTAGGGGACACCAACCTTCACTCCTCCACTTT.

This sequence joins TRBV5-1 and TRBJ2-5, with D maybe TRBD1 (7 bases). The germline V and J ends were trimmed by 4 bases and 5 bases, with 12 bases remaining between them. The CDR3 loop spans 13 amino acids. Germline V gives CDR1 SGHRS, CDR2 YFSETQ. CDR3 DNA sequence: TGCGCCAGCAGCCCGACAGGGAGGGAGACCCAGTACTTC. Translating it yields CASSPTGRETQYF.

The rearrangement links TRBV7-2 to TRBJ2-6; the match to TRBD1 covers 12 bases. After removal of 4 bases from V and 4 bases from J, the junction contained 2 bases not matched to a gene. This CDR3 is 16 amino acids long. Germline V gives CDR1 SGHTA, CDR2 FQGNSA. CDR3 amino acids: CASSWGQGAGANVLTF. Written as DNA, the CDR3 is TGTGCCAGCAGCTGGGGACAGGGGGCCGGGGCCAACGTCCTGACTTTC.

This clonotype was seen many times. The V and J genes are TRBV5-1 and TRBJ1-4; 11 bases agree with TRBD1. The V gene end was trimmed by 4 bases and the J gene end by 7 bases; junction bases not matched to a gene: 6. CDR3 length: 15 amino acids. CDR1 is SGHRS and CDR2 is YFSETQ in the germline V gene. The CDR3 DNA sequence: TGCGCCAGCAGCGGTGGACAGGGGGCAGGTGAAAAACTGTTTTTT. Translating gives CASSGGQGAGEKLFF. Based on the CDR3 plus reference TRBV5-1 and TRBJ1-4, the full variable domain is KAGVTQTPRYLIKTRGQQVTLSCSPISGHRSVSWYQQTPGQGLQFLFEYFSETQRNKGNFPGRFSGRQFSNSRSEMNVSTLELGDSALYLCASSGGQGAGEKLFFGSGTQLSVL.

This clonotype was observed many times. The CDR3 region is CSARDGNVFYGYTF. The CDR3 DNA is TGCAGTGCTAGAGATGGAAACGTTTTCTATGGCTACACCTTC. The chain joins TRBV20-1 to TRBJ1-2; D gene uncertain. V was trimmed by 0 bases and J by 4 bases, leaving 12 bases between them. The CDR3 extends over 14 amino acids. Germline CDR1 is DFQATT and CDR2 is SNEGSKA (reference sequence).

The chain links TRBV15 to TRBJ2-7, with D possibly TRBD2 on 5 matching bases. This CDR3 is 15 amino acids long. CDR1 and CDR2 from the germline V gene are LNHNV and YYDKDF (reference sequence). V was shortened by 5 bases and J by 1 base, with 15 bases between the two germline ends. This chain's CDR3 is CATSGWTQTSYEQYF. For the CDR3, the DNA is TGTGCCACCAGCGGGTGGACTCAAACTTCCTACGAGCAGTACTTC. Filled out from reference TRBV15 and TRBJ2-7, the complete variable domain reads DAMVIQNPRYQVTQFGKPVTLSCSQTLNHNVMYWYQQKSSQAPKLLFHYYDKDFNNEADTPDNFQSRRPNTSFCFLDIRSPGLGDTAMYLCATSGWTQTSYEQYFGPGTRLTVT.

J is TRBJ2-5 and V is TRBV7-3, with TRBD2 matching over 12 bases. The CDR3 is made up of 17 amino acids. Trimming cost V 5 bases and J 1 base; bases outside gene matches: 8. Germline CDR1 is SGHTA and CDR2 is FQGTGA. DNA of the CDR3: TGTGCCAGCAGCCGTAGACTAGCGGGAGAGGTCCAAGAGACCCAGTACTTC. Protein sequence: CASSRRLAGEVQETQYF.

V and J are TRBV19 and TRBJ2-7; no definite D call. CDR3 size: 11 residues. CDR1 is LNHDA, CDR2 SQIVND, per germline (reference sequence). The ends were cut back, 3 bases at V and 8 bases at J, with 8 bases in the middle. The CDR3 region is CASSMADQQYF. In DNA form, the CDR3 reads TGTGCCAGTAGTATGGCGGACCAGCAGTACTTC.

This clonotype was observed many times. This chain uses TRBV28 with TRBJ1-2, with 8 bases identical to TRBD1. Per the germline V gene, CDR1 is MDHEN and CDR2 is SYDVKM. This CDR3 is built from 14 residues. The J segment lost 8 bases and the V segment lost 8 bases, leaving 13 bases of the junction unmatched. In DNA form, the CDR3 reads TGTGCCAGCGGCCTTTTGGACAGGGCCTCGGGCTACACCTTC. It specifies CASGLLDRASGYTF.

This chain connects TRBV4-3 to TRBJ2-3; 9 bases align to TRBD2. The CDR3 contains 16 residues. V shed 4 bases and J 1 base; nucleotides not matched to a gene: 6. CDR1 is LGHNA and CDR2 is YSLEER in the germline V gene. CDR3 nucleotides: TGCGCCAGCAGCCTAGCGAGGACTAGCGGCACAGATACGCAGTATTTT. Its translation: CASSLARTSGTDTQYF.

The chain couples TRBV29-1 to TRBJ2-2, with 8 bases that match TRBD1. Germline trimming cut 2 bases from V and 7 bases from J; bases unmatched to any gene: 9. Germline assignment: CDR1 SQVTM and CDR2 ANQGSEA. CDR3 size: 15 residues. The CDR3 nucleotides are TGCAGCGTTGAACTTTGGACAGGGAGTATCGGGGAGCTGTTTTTT. This encodes CSVELWTGSIGELFF.